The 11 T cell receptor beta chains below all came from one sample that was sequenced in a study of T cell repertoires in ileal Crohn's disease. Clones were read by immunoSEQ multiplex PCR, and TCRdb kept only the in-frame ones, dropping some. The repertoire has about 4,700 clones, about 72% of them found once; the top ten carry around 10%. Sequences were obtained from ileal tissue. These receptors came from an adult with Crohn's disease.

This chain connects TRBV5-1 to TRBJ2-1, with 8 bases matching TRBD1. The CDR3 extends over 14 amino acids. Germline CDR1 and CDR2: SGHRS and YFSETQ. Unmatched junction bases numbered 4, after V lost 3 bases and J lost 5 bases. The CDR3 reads CASSSGQENNEQFF. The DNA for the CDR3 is TGCGCCAGCAGCTCGGGACAGGAAAACAATGAGCAGTTCTTC.

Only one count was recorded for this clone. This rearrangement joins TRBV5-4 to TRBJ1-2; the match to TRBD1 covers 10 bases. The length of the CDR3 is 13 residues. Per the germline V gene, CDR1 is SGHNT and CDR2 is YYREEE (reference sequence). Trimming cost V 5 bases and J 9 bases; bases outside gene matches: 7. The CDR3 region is CASRPGQGISYTF. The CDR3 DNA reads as TGTGCCAGCAGGCCGGGACAGGGGATTAGCTACACCTTC.

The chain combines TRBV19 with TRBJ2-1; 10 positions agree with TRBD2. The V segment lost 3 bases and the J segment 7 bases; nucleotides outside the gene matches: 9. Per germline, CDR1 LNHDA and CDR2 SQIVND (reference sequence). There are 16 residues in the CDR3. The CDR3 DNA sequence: TGTGCCAGTAGTATTATCCCAGCGGGGGGGCTGAATGAGCAGTTCTTC. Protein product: CASSIIPAGGLNEQFF.

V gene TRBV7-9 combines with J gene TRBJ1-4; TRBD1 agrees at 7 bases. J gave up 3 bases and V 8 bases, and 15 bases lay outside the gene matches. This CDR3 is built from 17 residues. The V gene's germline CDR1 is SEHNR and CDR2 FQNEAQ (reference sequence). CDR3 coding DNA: TGTGCCAGCCGTCGGAAACAGCGAGGGGGCCCTAATGAAAAACTGTTTTTT. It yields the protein CASRRKQRGGPNEKLFF. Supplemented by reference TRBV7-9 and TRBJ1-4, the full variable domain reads DTGVSQNPRHKITKRGQNVTFRCDPISEHNRLYWYRQTLGQGPEFLTYFQNEAQLEKSRLLSDRFSAERPKGSFSTLEIQRTEQGDSAMYLCASRRKQRGGPNEKLFFGSGTQLSVL.

CDR3 loop: CASSHPRVGSSNQPQHF. In DNA form, the CDR3 reads TGTGCCAGCAGCCACCCCCGGGTGGGGAGTAGCAATCAGCCCCAGCATTTT. The rearrangement uses TRBV14 and TRBJ1-5; D gene uncertain. V was cut by 3 bases and J by 0 bases, with 15 bases left in between. The CDR3 covers 17 residues. Germline lookup yields CDR1 SGHDN and CDR2 FVKESK.

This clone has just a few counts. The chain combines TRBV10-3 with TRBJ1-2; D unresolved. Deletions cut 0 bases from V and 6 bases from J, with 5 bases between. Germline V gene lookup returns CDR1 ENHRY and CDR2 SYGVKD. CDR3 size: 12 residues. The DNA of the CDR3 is TGTGCCATCAGTGAGTCGAGGGATGGCTACACCTTC. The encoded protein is CAISESRDGYTF.

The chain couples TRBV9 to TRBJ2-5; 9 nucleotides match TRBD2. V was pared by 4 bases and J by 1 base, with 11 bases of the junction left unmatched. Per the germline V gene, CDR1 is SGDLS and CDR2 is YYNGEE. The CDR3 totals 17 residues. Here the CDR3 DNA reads TGTGCCAGCAGCCCGAACCAGATACTAGCGGGCCAAGAGACCCAGTACTTC. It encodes CASSPNQILAGQETQYF.

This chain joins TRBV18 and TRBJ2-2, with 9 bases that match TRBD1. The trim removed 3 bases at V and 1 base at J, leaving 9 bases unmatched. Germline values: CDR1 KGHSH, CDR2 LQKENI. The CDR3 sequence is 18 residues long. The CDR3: CASSPPTGTGKNTGELFF. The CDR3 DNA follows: TGTGCCAGCTCACCGCCTACTGGGACAGGGAAGAACACCGGGGAGCTGTTTTTT.

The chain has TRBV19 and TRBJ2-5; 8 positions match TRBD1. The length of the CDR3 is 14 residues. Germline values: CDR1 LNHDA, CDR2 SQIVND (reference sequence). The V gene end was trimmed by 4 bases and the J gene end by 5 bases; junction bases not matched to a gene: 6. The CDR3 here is CASSTAGGWETQYF. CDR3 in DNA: TGTGCCAGTAGTACCGCAGGGGGCTGGGAGACCCAGTACTTC.

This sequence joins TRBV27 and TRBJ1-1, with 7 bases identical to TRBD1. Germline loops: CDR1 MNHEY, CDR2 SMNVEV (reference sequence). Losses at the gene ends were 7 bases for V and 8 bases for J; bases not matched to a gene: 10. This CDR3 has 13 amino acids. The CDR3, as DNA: TGTGCCAGCACTGTCCCCGGGACAGCAGAAGCTTTCTTT. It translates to CASTVPGTAEAFF.

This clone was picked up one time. CDR3 DNA: TGTGCCAGCTCACCACGGACGGGGGGCGAGCAGTACTTC. Protein: CASSPRTGGEQYF. V is TRBV18 and J is TRBJ2-7, with 7 bases aligning to TRBD2. CDR3 size: 13 residues. The ends lost 1 base at V and 6 bases at J; junction bases unmatched: 3. Germline V gene sequence: CDR1 KGHSH, CDR2 LQKENI. Using reference TRBV18 and TRBJ2-7 for the parts outside the CDR3, the full variable domain is NAGVMQNPRHLVRRRGQEARLRCSPMKGHSHVYWYRQLPEEGLKFMVYLQKENIIDESGMPKERFSAEFPKEGPSILRIQQVVRGDSAAYFCASSPRTGGEQYFGPGTRLTVT.